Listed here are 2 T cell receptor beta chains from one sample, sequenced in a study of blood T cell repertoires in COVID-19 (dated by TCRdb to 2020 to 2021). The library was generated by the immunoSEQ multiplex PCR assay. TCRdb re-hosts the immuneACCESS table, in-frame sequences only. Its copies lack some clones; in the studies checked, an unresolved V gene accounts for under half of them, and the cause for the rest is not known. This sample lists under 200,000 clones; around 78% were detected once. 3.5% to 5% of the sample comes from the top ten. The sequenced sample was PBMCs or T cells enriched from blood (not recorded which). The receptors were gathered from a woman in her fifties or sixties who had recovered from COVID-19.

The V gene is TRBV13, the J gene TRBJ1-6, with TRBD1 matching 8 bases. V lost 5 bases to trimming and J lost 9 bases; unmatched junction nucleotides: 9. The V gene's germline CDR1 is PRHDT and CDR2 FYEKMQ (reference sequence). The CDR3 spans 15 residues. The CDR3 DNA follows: TGTGCCAGCAGCGGTCGACAGGGGTTAGGTTCACCCCTCCACTTT. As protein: CASSGRQGLGSPLHF. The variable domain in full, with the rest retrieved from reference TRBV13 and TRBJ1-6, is AAGVIQSPRHLIKEKRETATLKCYPIPRHDTVYWYQQGPGQDPQFLISFYEKMQSDKGSIPDRFSAQQFSDYHSELNMSSLELGDSALYFCASSGRQGLGSPLHFGNGTRLTVT.

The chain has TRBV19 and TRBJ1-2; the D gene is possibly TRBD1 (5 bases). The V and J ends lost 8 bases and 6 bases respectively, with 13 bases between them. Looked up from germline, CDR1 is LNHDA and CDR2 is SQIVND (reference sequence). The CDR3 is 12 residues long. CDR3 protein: CASYGGGNGYTF. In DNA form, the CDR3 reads TGTGCCAGTTACGGGGGGGGAAATGGCTACACCTTC.